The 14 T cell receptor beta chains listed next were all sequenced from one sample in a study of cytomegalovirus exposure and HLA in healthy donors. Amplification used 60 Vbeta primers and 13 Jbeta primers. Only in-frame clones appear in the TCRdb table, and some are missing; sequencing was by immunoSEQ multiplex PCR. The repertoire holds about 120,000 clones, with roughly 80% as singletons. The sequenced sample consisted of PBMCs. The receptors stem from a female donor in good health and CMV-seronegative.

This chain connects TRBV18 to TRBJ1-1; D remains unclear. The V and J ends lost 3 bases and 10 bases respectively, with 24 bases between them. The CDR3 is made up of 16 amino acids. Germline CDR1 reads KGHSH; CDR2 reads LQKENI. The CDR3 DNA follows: TGTGCCAGCTCACCGATACCTATTCGGGTTGGAGTAGGAGCTTTCTTT. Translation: CASSPIPIRVGVGAFF. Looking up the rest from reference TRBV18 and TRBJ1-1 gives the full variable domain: NAGVMQNPRHLVRRRGQEARLRCSPMKGHSHVYWYRQLPEEGLKFMVYLQKENIIDESGMPKERFSAEFPKEGPSILRIQQVVRGDSAAYFCASSPIPIRVGVGAFFGQGTRLTVV.

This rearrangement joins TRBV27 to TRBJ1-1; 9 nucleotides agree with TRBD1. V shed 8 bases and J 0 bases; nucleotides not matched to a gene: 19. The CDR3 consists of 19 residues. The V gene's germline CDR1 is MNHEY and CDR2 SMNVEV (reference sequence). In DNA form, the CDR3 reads TGTGCCAGCGGAACAGGGGGCCTCAACAAAGCGAAAATGAACACTGAAGCTTTCTTT. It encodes CASGTGGLNKAKMNTEAFF.

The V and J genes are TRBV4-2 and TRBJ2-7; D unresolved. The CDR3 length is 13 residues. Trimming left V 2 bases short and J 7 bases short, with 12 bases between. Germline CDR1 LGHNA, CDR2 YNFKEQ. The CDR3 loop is CASSQLVEEEQYF. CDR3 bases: TGTGCCAGCAGCCAACTAGTGGAAGAGGAGCAGTACTTC.

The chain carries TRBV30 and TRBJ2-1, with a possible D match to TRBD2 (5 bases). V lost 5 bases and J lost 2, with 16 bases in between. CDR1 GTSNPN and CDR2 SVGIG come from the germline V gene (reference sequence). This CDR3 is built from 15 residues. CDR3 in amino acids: CAWGGGPGTYNEQFF. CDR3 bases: TGTGCCTGGGGTGGTGGGCCGGGGACCTACAATGAGCAGTTCTTC. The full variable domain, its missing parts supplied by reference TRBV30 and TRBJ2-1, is SQTIHQWPATLVQPVGSPLSLECTVEGTSNPNLYWYRQAAGRGLQLLFYSVGIGQISSEVPQNLSASRPQDRQFILSSKKLLLSDSGFYLCAWGGGPGTYNEQFFGPGTRLTVL.

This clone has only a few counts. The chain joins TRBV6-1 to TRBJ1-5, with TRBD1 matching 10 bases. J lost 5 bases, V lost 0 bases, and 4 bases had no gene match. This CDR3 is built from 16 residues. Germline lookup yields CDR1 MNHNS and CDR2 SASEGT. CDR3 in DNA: TGTGCCAGCAGTGAAGCGCCCGGGACAGGGGATCAGCCCCAGCATTTT. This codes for CASSEAPGTGDQPQHF.

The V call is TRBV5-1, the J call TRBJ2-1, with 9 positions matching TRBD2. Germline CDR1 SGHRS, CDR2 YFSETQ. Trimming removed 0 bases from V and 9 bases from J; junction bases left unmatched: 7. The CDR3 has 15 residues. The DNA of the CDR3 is TGCGCCAGCAGCTTGGTGGCTAGCGGGGCGGGTGAGCAGTTCTTC. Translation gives CASSLVASGAGEQFF.

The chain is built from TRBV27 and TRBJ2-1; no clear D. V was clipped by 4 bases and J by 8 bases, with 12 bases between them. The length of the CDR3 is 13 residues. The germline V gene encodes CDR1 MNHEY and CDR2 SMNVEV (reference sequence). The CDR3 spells CASSSGRMDEQFF. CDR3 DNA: TGTGCCAGCAGTTCCGGCAGGATGGATGAGCAGTTCTTC.

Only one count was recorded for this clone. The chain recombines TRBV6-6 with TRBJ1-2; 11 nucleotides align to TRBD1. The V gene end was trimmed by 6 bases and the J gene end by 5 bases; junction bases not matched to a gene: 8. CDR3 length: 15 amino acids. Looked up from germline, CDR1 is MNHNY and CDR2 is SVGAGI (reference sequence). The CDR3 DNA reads TGTGCCAGCAGGCCGGGACAGGGGGAAATGTATGGCTACACCTTC. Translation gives CASRPGQGEMYGYTF.

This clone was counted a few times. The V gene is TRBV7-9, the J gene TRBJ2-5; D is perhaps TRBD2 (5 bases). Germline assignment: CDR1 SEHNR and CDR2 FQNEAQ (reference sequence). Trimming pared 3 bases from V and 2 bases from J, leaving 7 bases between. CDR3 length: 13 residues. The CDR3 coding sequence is TGTGCCAGCAGCTTCCGGAGGCAAGAGACCCAGTACTTC. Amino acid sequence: CASSFRRQETQYF.

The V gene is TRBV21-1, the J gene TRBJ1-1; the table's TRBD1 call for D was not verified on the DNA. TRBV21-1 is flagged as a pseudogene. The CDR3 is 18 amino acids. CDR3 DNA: TGTGCCAGCAGCAGCCGGGACAGGGGGCGACTAGAGGACACTGAAGCTTTCTTT. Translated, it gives CASSSRDRGRLEDTEAFF.

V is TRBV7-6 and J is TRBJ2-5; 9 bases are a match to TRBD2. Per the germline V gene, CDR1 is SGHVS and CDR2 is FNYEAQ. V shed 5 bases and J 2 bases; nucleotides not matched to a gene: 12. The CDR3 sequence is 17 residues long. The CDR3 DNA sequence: TGTGCCAGCAGCCCTGAAACCCCGACTAGCGGACAAGAGACCCAGTACTTC. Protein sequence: CASSPETPTSGQETQYF.

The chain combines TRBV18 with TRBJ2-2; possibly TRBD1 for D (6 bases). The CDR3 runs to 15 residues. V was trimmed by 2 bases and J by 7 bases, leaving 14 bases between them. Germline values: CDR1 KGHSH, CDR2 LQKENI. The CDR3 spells CASSPTIAGVGELFF. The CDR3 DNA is TGTGCCAGCTCACCAACTATAGCAGGGGTCGGGGAGCTGTTTTTT. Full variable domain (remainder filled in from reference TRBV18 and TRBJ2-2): NAGVMQNPRHLVRRRGQEARLRCSPMKGHSHVYWYRQLPEEGLKFMVYLQKENIIDESGMPKERFSAEFPKEGPSILRIQQVVRGDSAAYFCASSPTIAGVGELFFGEGSRLTVL.

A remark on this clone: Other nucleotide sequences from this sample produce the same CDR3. This chain's CDR3 is CASSPGTEAFF. The CDR3 DNA follows: TGCGCCAGCAGTCCGGGGACTGAAGCTTTCTTT. The genes are TRBV10-2 and TRBJ1-1, with D unclear. Germline V gene lookup returns CDR1 WSHSY and CDR2 SAAADI. V was trimmed by 5 bases and J by 5 bases, leaving 6 bases between them. This CDR3 is 11 amino acids long.

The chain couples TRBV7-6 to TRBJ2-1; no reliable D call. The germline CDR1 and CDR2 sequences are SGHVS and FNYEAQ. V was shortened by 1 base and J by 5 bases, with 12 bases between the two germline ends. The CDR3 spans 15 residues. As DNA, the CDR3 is TGTGCCAGCAGCTTAGAGCAGGATCGGCACAATGAGCAGTTCTTC. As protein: CASSLEQDRHNEQFF. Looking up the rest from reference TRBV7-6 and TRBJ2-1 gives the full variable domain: GAGVSQSPRYKVTKRGQDVALRCDPISGHVSLYWYRQALGQGPEFLTYFNYEAQQDKSGLPNDRFSAERPEGSISTLTIQRTEQRDSAMYRCASSLEQDRHNEQFFGPGTRLTVL.